This TCR beta chain was sequenced during a study of blood T cells in healthy people across ages. Only one count was recorded for this clonotype. Next came a second PCR, run for about 7 to 12 cycles, which used a sample-barcoded 5' primer along with a J-beta primer mix. From the 5' RACE reads, TCRdb called clonotypes with MiXCR, one entry per CDR3 protein. The sample has over a million distinct CDR3 sequences, 42% seen once; the top ten hold about 3.8%. The CDR3 consists of 15 residues. V lost 2 bases to trimming and J lost 2 bases, with 12 bases between them. Germline-derived CDR1 and CDR2 are DFQATT and SNEGSKA (reference sequence).

This sequence was found in a woman aged 18-29 years in good health. V gene TRBV20-1 combines with J gene TRBJ2-2; D remains unclear. Material: blood. The CDR3 loop is CSARRPGSNTGELFF. Written as DNA, the CDR3 is TGCAGTGCTAGACGACCAGGCTCAAACACCGGGGAGCTGTTTTTT.